These 28 T cell receptor beta chains originate from one sample sequenced in a study of T cells in Graves' hyperthyroidism and ophthalmopathy. Amplified TCR beta CDR3 regions came from RNA transcripts. Using the HTBI primer set, a first-round RT-PCR was run on the TCR CDR3. TCRdb re-derived calls from the multiplex PCR reads in MiXCR, one entry per CDR3 protein. The table includes roughly 300,000 distinct CDR3 sequences, around 20% detected once. Input material: blood. The receptor set was obtained from a woman aged 45-60 years with Graves' hyperthyroidism.

In this sample, this clonotype turned up many times. The gene calls are TRBV28 and TRBJ2-7; tentatively, D is TRBD1 (6 bases). CDR1 and CDR2 from the germline V gene are MDHEN and SYDVKM. This CDR3 comprises 13 residues. The V and J ends lost 4 bases and 3 bases respectively, with 10 bases between them. The CDR3 region has the DNA TGTGCCAGCAGTTACAGGGTGAACTACGAGCAGTACTTC. Translation: CASSYRVNYEQYF.

This clonotype has at least ten counts. The chain carries TRBV5-1 and TRBJ2-2; unclear D gene. Germline V gene lookup returns CDR1 SGHRS and CDR2 YFSETQ. The V end lost 0 bases, the J end lost 4 bases, and 7 bases lay between the germline ends. The CDR3 length is 14 residues. CDR3 bases: TGCGCCAGCAGCTTGGAGGTAGTCACCGGGGAGCTGTTTTTT. This encodes CASSLEVVTGELFF. Full variable domain (missing parts from reference TRBV5-1 and TRBJ2-2): KAGVTQTPRYLIKTRGQQVTLSCSPISGHRSVSWYQQTPGQGLQFLFEYFSETQRNKGNFPGRFSGRQFSNSRSEMNVSTLELGDSALYLCASSLEVVTGELFFGEGSRLTVL.

The chain carries TRBV19 and TRBJ2-7; 11 positions agree with TRBD1. Germline-derived CDR1 and CDR2 are LNHDA and SQIVND (reference sequence). CDR3 length equals 16 residues. Unmatched junction bases numbered 5, after V lost 4 bases and J lost 0 bases. This chain's CDR3 is CASSKGQGGSSYEQYF. DNA of the CDR3: TGTGCCAGTAGTAAGGGACAGGGGGGTAGCTCCTACGAGCAGTACTTC.

V and J are TRBV5-1 and TRBJ2-2, with 12 nucleotides matching TRBD2. The CDR3 is 20 amino acids. CDR1 and CDR2 (germline): SGHRS, YFSETQ. The ends lost 3 bases at V and 5 bases at J; junction bases unmatched: 17. CDR3 loop: CASSSSGPTSGGSGTGELFF. The CDR3 nucleotides are TGCGCCAGCAGCTCCAGCGGGCCGACTAGCGGGGGCTCGGGGACCGGGGAGCTGTTTTTT. The full variable domain, in which reference TRBV5-1 and TRBJ2-2 provide the parts outside the CDR3, is KAGVTQTPRYLIKTRGQQVTLSCSPISGHRSVSWYQQTPGQGLQFLFEYFSETQRNKGNFPGRFSGRQFSNSRSEMNVSTLELGDSALYLCASSSSGPTSGGSGTGELFFGEGSRLTVL.

The chain combines TRBV7-9 with TRBJ1-2; D perhaps matches TRBD1 (6 bases). V was trimmed by 1 base and J by 6 bases, leaving 9 bases between them. The CDR3 has 13 residues. CDR1 and CDR2 (germline): SEHNR, FQNEAQ (reference sequence). CDR3 sequence reads: CASSLVAGDGYTF. In DNA, the CDR3 is TGTGCCAGCAGCTTAGTCGCAGGGGATGGCTACACCTTC.

This clonotype was recorded many times. This chain uses TRBV5-1 with TRBJ1-5; no definite D call. CDR1 is SGHRS, CDR2 YFSETQ, per germline. Trimming shortened V by 0 bases and J by 5 bases, and 9 bases separated the two germline ends. CDR3 length: 14 amino acids. The CDR3 reads CASSLGGLDQPQHF. The CDR3 region has the DNA TGCGCCAGCAGCTTGGGGGGTCTGGATCAGCCCCAGCATTTT.

This clonotype was detected ten times or more. V is TRBV28 and J is TRBJ2-2; D assignment may be TRBD1 or TRBD2 (5 bases each). With 11 bases removed from V and 5 bases from J, the gap between germline ends came to 15 bases. Looked up from germline, CDR1 is MDHEN and CDR2 is SYDVKM. CDR3 length: 13 amino acids. The CDR3 here is CAGGRLGTGELFF. Written as DNA, the CDR3 is TGTGCCGGGGGAAGGTTAGGGACCGGGGAGCTGTTTTTT.

The table lists this clonotype with many counts. The chain combines TRBV20-1 with TRBJ2-1, with TRBD1 identical over 9 bases. The CDR3 runs to 15 residues. Trimming removed 5 bases from V and 8 bases from J; junction bases left unmatched: 13. Germline assignment: CDR1 DFQATT and CDR2 SNEGSKA (reference sequence). The CDR3 is CSAPLTGTGIDEQFF. CDR3 nucleotides: TGCAGTGCTCCCCTTACCGGGACAGGGATCGATGAGCAGTTCTTC.

This clonotype was counted only a few times. The rearrangement joins TRBV5-6 to TRBJ1-2, with D hard to call. CDR1 is SGHDT, CDR2 YYEEEE, per germline. The V end lost 0 bases, the J end lost 3 bases, and 6 bases lay between the germline ends. The length of the CDR3 is 13 residues. The CDR3 DNA reads TGTGCCAGCAGCTTGGTCTTGGACTATGGCTACACCTTC. Translating it yields CASSLVLDYGYTF.

The V and J genes are TRBV2 and TRBJ2-5; D possibly corresponds to TRBD1 (6 bases). This CDR3 contains 14 residues. Trimming took 3 bases from V and 5 from J, leaving 13 bases between them. Germline CDR1 and CDR2: SNHLY and FYNNEI. CDR3 sequence reads: CASSDWGRGETQYF. Written as DNA, the CDR3 is TGTGCCAGCAGTGATTGGGGCAGGGGCGAGACCCAGTACTTC.

This clonotype has a count of ten or more. This rearrangement joins TRBV12-3 or TRBV12-4 to TRBJ1-6, with 8 nucleotides matching TRBD1. V trimming: 6 bases; J trimming: 7 bases; junction bases outside the gene matches: 8. The CDR3 totals 15 residues. Here the CDR3 reads CASRSGTGRNSPLHF. Written as DNA, the CDR3 is TGTGCCAGCAGGTCCGGGACAGGTCGAAATTCACCCCTCCACTTT.

This clonotype was detected ten times or more. V gene TRBV2 combines with J gene TRBJ2-2, with a tentative D call TRBD2 (5 bases). The germline gives CDR1 SNHLY, CDR2 FYNNEI. The CDR3 extends over 14 amino acids. V lost 8 bases, J lost 0 bases, and 10 bases lay in between. The CDR3 coding sequence is TGTGCCAGCGGGAGACTACCGAACACCGGGGAGCTGTTTTTT. Its translation: CASGRLPNTGELFF.

DNA for the CDR3: TGTGCCAGCAGTTTGGGTTTCTACGAGCAGTACTTC. Amino acids: CASSLGFYEQYF. V is TRBV28 and J is TRBJ2-7; D is ambiguous. Trimming took off 3 bases at V and 3 bases at J, with 6 bases between the two ends. CDR3 length: 12 residues. Germline V CDR1 and CDR2: MDHEN, SYDVKM.

There are many counts of this clonotype. The V gene is TRBV12-3 or TRBV12-4, the J gene TRBJ2-7; tentatively, D is TRBD1 or TRBD2 (6 bases each). The CDR3 is made up of 13 amino acids. Trimming took off 5 bases at V and 3 bases at J, with 11 bases between the two ends. The chain's CDR3 is CASSTGRNYEQYF. CDR3 in DNA: TGTGCCAGCAGTACAGGGAGGAACTACGAGCAGTACTTC.

This clonotype occurred a few times. The CDR3 DNA follows: TGTGCCATCAGTGCAGGGATCGGCGAAAAACTGTTTTTT. The encoded protein is CAISAGIGEKLFF. The chain joins TRBV10-3 to TRBJ1-4, with TRBD1 as a possible D gene (5 bases). The germline V gene has CDR1 ENHRY and CDR2 SYGVKD. V was cut by 4 bases and J by 8 bases, with 11 bases left in between. This CDR3 is built from 13 residues.

This clonotype is a singleton in its sample. The J gene is TRBJ2-1, the V gene TRBV30; 9 bases map to TRBD2. J was trimmed by 7 bases and V by 2 bases; bases with no gene match: 9. Germline V gives CDR1 GTSNPN, CDR2 SVGIG (reference sequence). The CDR3 is made up of 15 amino acids. The CDR3 protein is CAWSRMSGGLNEQFF. As DNA, the CDR3 is TGTGCCTGGAGTCGTATGAGCGGGGGGTTGAATGAGCAGTTCTTC.

This clonotype was seen at least ten times. V gene TRBV7-9 combines with J gene TRBJ2-5; 7 bases agree with TRBD1. This CDR3 spans 15 amino acids. Germline values: CDR1 SEHNR, CDR2 FQNEAQ (reference sequence). Germline trimming cut 5 bases from V and 5 bases from J; bases unmatched to any gene: 11. The CDR3 protein is CASSGRDSNFETQYF. The CDR3 DNA follows: TGTGCCAGCAGCGGCCGGGACAGTAATTTCGAGACCCAGTACTTC. Looking up the rest from reference TRBV7-9 and TRBJ2-5 gives the full variable domain: DTGVSQNPRHKITKRGQNVTFRCDPISEHNRLYWYRQTLGQGPEFLTYFQNEAQLEKSRLLSDRFSAERPKGSFSTLEIQRTEQGDSAMYLCASSGRDSNFETQYFGPGTRLLVL.

This clonotype was recorded at least ten times. The chain has TRBV5-1 and TRBJ2-3; tentative D call: TRBD1 (6 bases). V lost 2 bases and J 2 bases, leaving 12 bases between the germline ends. CDR1 is SGHRS and CDR2 is YFSETQ in the germline V gene. CDR3 length equals 15 residues. The CDR3 loop reads CASSLSRGNTDTQYF. DNA for the CDR3: TGCGCCAGCAGCTTATCCAGGGGTAACACAGATACGCAGTATTTT.

This clonotype was detected ten times or more. The chain carries TRBV29-1 and TRBJ1-2; tentatively, D is TRBD1 (5 bases). Germline assignment: CDR1 SQVTM and CDR2 ANQGSEA. The ends were cut back, 2 bases at V and 8 bases at J, with 12 bases in the middle. The CDR3 totals 12 residues. CDR3 coding DNA: TGCAGCGTTGAAACCAGGGTGCAGGGCTACACCTTC. It translates to CSVETRVQGYTF.

The chain is built from TRBV7-3 and TRBJ2-1, with 9 bases aligning to TRBD1. Germline loops: CDR1 SGHTA, CDR2 FQGTGA. The length of the CDR3 is 12 residues. The V segment lost 3 bases and the J segment 10 bases; nucleotides outside the gene matches: 1. CDR3 protein: CASSFGTGEQFF. The CDR3 region has the DNA TGTGCCAGCAGCTTCGGGACAGGGGAGCAGTTCTTC.

The chain is built from TRBV3-1 and TRBJ2-5, with D tentatively TRBD2 (6 bases). The V end lost 6 bases, the J end lost 5 bases, and 22 bases lay between the germline ends. Germline assignment: CDR1 LGHDT and CDR2 YNNKEL (reference sequence). The CDR3 sequence is 16 residues long. CDR3 nucleotide sequence: TGTGCCAGCAGTGGACCGACTGGGGGGTCAGCGGAGACCCAGTACTTC. Residues: CASSGPTGGSAETQYF.

This clonotype was counted a few times. The V call is TRBV28, the J call TRBJ1-1; D call uncertain. The V and J ends lost 7 bases and 9 bases respectively, with 18 bases between them. The CDR3 is 13 residues long. Germline V gene data show CDR1 as MDHEN and CDR2 as SYDVKM. DNA for the CDR3: TGTGCCAGCATGGGTCCGGTGCCCCCCCAAGCTTTCTTT. Amino acids: CASMGPVPPQAFF.

This clonotype was seen ten or more times. This chain links TRBV7-8 with TRBJ2-3, with 8 bases fitting TRBD2. The V segment lost 1 base and the J segment 5 bases; nucleotides outside the gene matches: 8. Germline CDR1 reads SGHVS; CDR2 reads FQNEAQ. The CDR3 length is 16 residues. The CDR3 sequence is CASSLEAGAFGDTQYF. The CDR3 DNA follows: TGTGCCAGCAGCTTAGAAGCGGGGGCCTTCGGAGATACGCAGTATTTT.

The CDR3 reads CASSVYREYGYTF. CDR3 in DNA: TGTGCCAGCAGTGTGTACAGGGAATATGGCTACACCTTC. J is TRBJ1-2 and V is TRBV2, with D maybe TRBD1 (6 bases). V shed 4 bases and J shed 5 bases, with 11 bases lying between them. Germline CDR1 SNHLY, CDR2 FYNNEI. The CDR3 runs to 13 residues.

This clonotype has ten or more counts. The rearrangement links TRBV6-5 to TRBJ1-2, with D perhaps TRBD1 (5 bases). The germline CDR1 and CDR2 sequences are MNHEY and SVGAGI. V lost 1 base and J 7 bases, leaving 13 bases between the germline ends. The CDR3 length is 14 residues. CDR3 coding DNA: TGTGCCAGCAGTTACTACCGCCAGGGTTCTGGCTACACCTTC. As protein: CASSYYRQGSGYTF.

This clonotype was seen many times. The chain joins TRBV28 to TRBJ1-4; no firm D call. The germline V gene encodes CDR1 MDHEN and CDR2 SYDVKM. With 2 bases removed from V and 5 bases from J, the gap between germline ends came to 9 bases. The CDR3 has 14 residues. CDR3 region: CASSLGKANEKLFF. CDR3 bases: TGTGCCAGCAGTTTAGGCAAGGCCAATGAAAAACTGTTTTTT.

The chain joins TRBV10-1 to TRBJ2-1; D may match TRBD1 or TRBD2 (6 bases each). Germline assignment: CDR1 WNHNN and CDR2 SYGVQD (reference sequence). Trimming pared 3 bases from V and 13 bases from J, leaving 13 bases between. The CDR3 length is 12 residues. The CDR3 DNA follows: TGCGCCAGCAGTGAATTTGAGGGGGGCCAGTTCTTC. This gives the protein CASSEFEGGQFF.

The V call is TRBV5-1, the J call TRBJ2-1; TRBD2 agrees at 8 bases. Germline CDR1 reads SGHRS; CDR2 reads YFSETQ. CDR3 length: 17 residues. Trimming took 1 base from V and 0 from J; bases not matched to a gene: 6. The CDR3 DNA reads as TGCGCCAGCAGCTTGCCTAGCGGGCAATACTCCTACAATGAGCAGTTCTTC. It yields the protein CASSLPSGQYSYNEQFF.